This T cell receptor beta chain was obtained from a study of T cell changes during pregnancy in multiple sclerosis (dated by TCRdb to 2018 to 2020). For context, the study as a whole: In women with multiple sclerosis, the researchers looked at how the T cell repertoire shifted as pregnancy progressed.

Comments on this clone: Its antigen is not yet known. There are no base qualities to consult, and no much larger clone falls within one base.

V lost 6 bases and J lost 10 bases, and the count of bases not matched to a germline gene is 12. The CDR3 runs 15 amino acids, cysteine and phenylalanine included. The read is trimmed to its CDR3 DNA, 45 bases read in frame from base 1. The germline V gene sets CDR1 to WSHSY and CDR2 to SAAADI. The library came from the immunoSEQ multiplex PCR assay. In TCRdb, the immuneACCESS table is reduced to in-frame sequences with V and J assigned. These tables do not hold every clone; where another copy was compared, an unresolved V gene accounts for under half, and the others remain unexplained. Here the sample has about 36,000 clones; about 92% occur a single time. Clones ranked in the top ten supply roughly 1.2% of the sample.

The rearranged segments are TRBV10-2 and TRBJ2-1; the junction holds 10 bases that match TRBD2. Input material: PBMCs (not recorded whether the cells were cultured). The TCR was taken from a female donor with multiple sclerosis, enrolled in a pregnancy study. The sequenced DNA: TGCGCCAGCAGGCATTCCGGGACTAGCGAGGGGGAGCAGTTCTTC. Protein translation: CASRHSGTSEGEQFF.